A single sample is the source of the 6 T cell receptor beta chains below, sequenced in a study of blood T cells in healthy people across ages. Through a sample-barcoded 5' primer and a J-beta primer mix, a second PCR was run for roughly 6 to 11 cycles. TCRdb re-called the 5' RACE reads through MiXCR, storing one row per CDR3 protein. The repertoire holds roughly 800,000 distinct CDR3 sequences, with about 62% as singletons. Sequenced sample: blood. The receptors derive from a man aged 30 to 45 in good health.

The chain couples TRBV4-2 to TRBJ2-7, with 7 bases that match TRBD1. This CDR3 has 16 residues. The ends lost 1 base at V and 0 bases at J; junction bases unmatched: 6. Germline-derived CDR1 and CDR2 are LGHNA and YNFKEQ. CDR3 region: CASSQAGGQDSYEQYF. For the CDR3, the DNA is TGTGCCAGCAGCCAAGCCGGTGGACAGGACTCCTACGAGCAGTACTTC.

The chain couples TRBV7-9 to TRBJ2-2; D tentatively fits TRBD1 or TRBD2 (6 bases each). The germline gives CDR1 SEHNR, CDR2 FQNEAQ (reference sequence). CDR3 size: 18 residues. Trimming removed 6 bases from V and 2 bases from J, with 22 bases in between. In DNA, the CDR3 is TGTGCCAGCAGACCCAGGAAGGAGGGGGGCCTAAACACCGGGGAGCTGTTTTTT. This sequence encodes CASRPRKEGGLNTGELFF.

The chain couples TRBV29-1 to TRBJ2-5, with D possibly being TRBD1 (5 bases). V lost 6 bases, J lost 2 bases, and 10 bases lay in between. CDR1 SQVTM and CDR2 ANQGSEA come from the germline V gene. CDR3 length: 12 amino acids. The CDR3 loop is CSVTRQQETQYF. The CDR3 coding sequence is TGCAGCGTCACCAGACAGCAAGAGACCCAGTACTTC.

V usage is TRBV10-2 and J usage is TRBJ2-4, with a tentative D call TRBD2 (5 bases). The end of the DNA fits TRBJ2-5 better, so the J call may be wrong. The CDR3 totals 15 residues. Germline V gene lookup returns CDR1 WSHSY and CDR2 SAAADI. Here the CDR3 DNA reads TGCGCCAGCAGTGACGGACCTAGCATAGGCGAGACCCAGTACTTC. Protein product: CASSDGPSIGETQYF.

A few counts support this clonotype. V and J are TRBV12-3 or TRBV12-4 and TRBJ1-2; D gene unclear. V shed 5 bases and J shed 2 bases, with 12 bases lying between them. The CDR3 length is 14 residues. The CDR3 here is CASSPEGGNYGYTF. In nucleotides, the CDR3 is TGTGCCAGCAGTCCCGAAGGAGGAAACTATGGCTACACCTTC.

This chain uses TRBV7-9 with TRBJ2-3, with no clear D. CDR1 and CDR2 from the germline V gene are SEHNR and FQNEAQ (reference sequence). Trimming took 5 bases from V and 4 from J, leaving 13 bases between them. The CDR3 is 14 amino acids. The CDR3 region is CASSHPGWADTQYF. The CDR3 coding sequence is TGTGCCAGCAGCCACCCCGGGTGGGCAGATACGCAGTATTTT.